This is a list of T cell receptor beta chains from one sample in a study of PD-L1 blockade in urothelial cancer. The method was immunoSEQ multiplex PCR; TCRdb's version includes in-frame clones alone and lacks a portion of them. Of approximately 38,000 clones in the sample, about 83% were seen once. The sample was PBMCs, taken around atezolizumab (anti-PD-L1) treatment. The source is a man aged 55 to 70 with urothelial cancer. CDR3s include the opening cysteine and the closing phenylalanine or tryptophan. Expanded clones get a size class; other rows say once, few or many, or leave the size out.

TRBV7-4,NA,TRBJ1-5,CASSLWTGEHSNQPQHF
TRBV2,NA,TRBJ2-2,CASSEANQASWNTGELFF
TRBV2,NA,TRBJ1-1,CASNGQGNTEAFF
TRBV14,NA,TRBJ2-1,CASSQGGTRGFDEQFF
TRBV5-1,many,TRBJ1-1,CASSFGTGGGNTEAFF
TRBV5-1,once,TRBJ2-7,CASSGDRSAYEQYF
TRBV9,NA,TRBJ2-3,CASSVALADTQYF
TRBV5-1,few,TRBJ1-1,CASSAQEMNTEAFF
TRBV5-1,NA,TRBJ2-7,CASSFGQGIAEQYF
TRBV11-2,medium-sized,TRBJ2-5,CASSLDRTQYF
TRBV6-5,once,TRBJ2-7,CASRARQAGGYEQYF
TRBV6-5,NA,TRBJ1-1,CASSYNSRDTEAFF
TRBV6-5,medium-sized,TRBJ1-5,CAAGGSSNQPQHF
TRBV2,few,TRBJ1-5,CASSDSDSNQPQHF
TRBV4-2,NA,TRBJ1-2,CASSQAGSIYGYTF
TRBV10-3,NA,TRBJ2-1,CAIMQGADNEQFF
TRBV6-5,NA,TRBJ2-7,CASSYSQGNSEQYF
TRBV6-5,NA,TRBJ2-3,CASSYRGKGADTQYF
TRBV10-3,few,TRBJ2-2,CAISEMDRGESTGELFF
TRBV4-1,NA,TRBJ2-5,CASSQAQNQETQYF
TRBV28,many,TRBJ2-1,CASSFYSSEQFF
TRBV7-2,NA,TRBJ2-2,CASSSSGGLANTGELFF
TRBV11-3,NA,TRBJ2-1,CASSSGTEAYNEQFF
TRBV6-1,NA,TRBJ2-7,CASSEPRPGVGTYEQYF
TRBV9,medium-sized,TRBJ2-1,CASTPSGDFRNEQFF
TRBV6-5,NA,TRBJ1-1,CASSITAVNTEAFF
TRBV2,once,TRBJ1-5,CASSASGQGQPQHF
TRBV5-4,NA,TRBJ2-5,CASSLIQGGDETQYF
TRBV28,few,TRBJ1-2,CASSLTDYGYTF
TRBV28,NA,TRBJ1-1,CASRWDRGRIAEAFF
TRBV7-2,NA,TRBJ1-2,CASSLQGIHGYTF
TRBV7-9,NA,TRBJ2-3,CASRNNLAGVSTDTQYF
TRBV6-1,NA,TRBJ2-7,CASSETDRLTYEQYF
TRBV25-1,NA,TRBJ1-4,CASSGEPTNEKLFF
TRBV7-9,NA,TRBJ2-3,CASSLTDRGSTDTQYF
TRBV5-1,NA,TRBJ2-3,CASSLSPTDTQYF
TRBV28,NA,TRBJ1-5,CASSLGGLKSGEPQHF
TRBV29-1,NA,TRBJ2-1,CSVEDGLAETYNEQFF
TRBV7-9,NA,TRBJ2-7,CASSAQAYEQYF
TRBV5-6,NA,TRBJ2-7,CASSAGTGGMDEQYF
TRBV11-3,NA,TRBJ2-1,CASSPERGTVSYNEQFF
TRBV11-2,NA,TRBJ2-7,CASSLVRGQGEQYF
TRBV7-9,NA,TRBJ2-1,CASSLALGLAGEIEQFF
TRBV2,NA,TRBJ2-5,CASSRGLYQETQYF
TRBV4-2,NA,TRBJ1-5,CASSQDLGLLQFEPQHF
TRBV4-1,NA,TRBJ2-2,CASTQGVLWLAGKANTGELFF
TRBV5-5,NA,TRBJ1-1,CASSLAGDTEAFF
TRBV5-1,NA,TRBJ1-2,CASSPRGSNYGYTF
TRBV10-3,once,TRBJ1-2,CAIRKQGADGGYTF
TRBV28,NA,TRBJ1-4,CASSTFGQGGTNEKLFF